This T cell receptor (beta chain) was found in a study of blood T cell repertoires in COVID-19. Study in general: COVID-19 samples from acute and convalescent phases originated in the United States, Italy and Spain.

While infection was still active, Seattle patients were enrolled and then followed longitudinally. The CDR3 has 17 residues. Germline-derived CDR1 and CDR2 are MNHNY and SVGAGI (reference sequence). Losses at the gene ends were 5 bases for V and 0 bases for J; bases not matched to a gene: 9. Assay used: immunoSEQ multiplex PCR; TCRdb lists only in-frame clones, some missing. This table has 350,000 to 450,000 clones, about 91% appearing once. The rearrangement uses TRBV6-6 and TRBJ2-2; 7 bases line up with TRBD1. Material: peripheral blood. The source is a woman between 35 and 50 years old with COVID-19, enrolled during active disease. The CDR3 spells CASSPFSGQANTGELFF. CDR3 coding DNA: TGTGCCAGCAGTCCATTCTCAGGACAGGCGAACACCGGGGAGCTGTTTTTT.